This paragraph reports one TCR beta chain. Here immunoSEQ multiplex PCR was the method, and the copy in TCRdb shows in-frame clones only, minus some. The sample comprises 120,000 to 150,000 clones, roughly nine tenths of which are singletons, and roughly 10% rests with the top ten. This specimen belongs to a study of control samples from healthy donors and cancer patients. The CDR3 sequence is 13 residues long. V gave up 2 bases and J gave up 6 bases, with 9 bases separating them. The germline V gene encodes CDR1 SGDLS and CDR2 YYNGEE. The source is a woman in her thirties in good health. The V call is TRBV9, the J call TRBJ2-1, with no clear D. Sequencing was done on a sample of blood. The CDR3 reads CASSVREANEQFF. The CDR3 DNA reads TGTGCCAGCAGCGTTAGGGAAGCCAATGAGCAGTTCTTC.